A selection of T cell receptor beta chains follows, all from one sample in a study of cytomegalovirus exposure and HLA in healthy donors. Some clones are missing from TCRdb's copy, which holds only in-frame ones; the method was immunoSEQ multiplex PCR. The sample has roughly 150,000 clones; around four fifths are singletons. Sequencing was done on a sample of PBMCs. The receptors shown here come from a man younger than 35 in good health and CMV-seropositive. Both conserved end residues are part of each CDR3. Fields, in order: clone size, D gene, J gene, V gene, CDR3 DNA, CDR3 protein. D genes are given only for firm matches. Rows give clone size only sometimes, using once, few, many, or a class for an expanded clone.

clone_size: -; d_call: TRBD1; j_call: TRBJ2-1; v_call: TRBV25-1; cdr3_nt: TGTGCCAGCCGTCCCGGGACAGGGTGGGGCAATGAGCAGTTCTTC; cdr3_aa: CASRPGTGWGNEQFF
clone_size: -; d_call: -; j_call: TRBJ1-1; v_call: TRBV5-1; cdr3_nt: TGCGCCAGCAGCGAACAGCAAATGAACACTGAAGCTTTCTTT; cdr3_aa: CASSEQQMNTEAFF
clone_size: -; d_call: -; j_call: TRBJ2-7; v_call: TRBV27; cdr3_nt: TGTGCCAGCAGTCGTGACTTCTACGAGCAGTACTTC; cdr3_aa: CASSRDFYEQYF
clone_size: -; d_call: -; j_call: TRBJ1-5; v_call: TRBV2; cdr3_nt: TGTGCCAGCAGTGAAGCGCGGGGGGAAGGTCAGCCCCAGCATTTT; cdr3_aa: CASSEARGEGQPQHF
clone_size: -; d_call: TRBD1; j_call: TRBJ1-2; v_call: TRBV5-6; cdr3_nt: TGTGCCAGCAGCCTTGGACAGGGGGCAATCCCTAACTATGGCTACACCTTC; cdr3_aa: CASSLGQGAIPNYGYTF
clone_size: -; d_call: -; j_call: TRBJ1-2; v_call: TRBV19; cdr3_nt: TGTGCCAGTAGTATCGGTCCCAGGGCAGACTATGGCTACACCTTC; cdr3_aa: CASSIGPRADYGYTF
clone_size: -; d_call: -; j_call: TRBJ1-1; v_call: TRBV7-2; cdr3_nt: TGTGCCAGCAGCTGGAGGGCCCAGAACACTGAAGCTTTCTTT; cdr3_aa: CASSWRAQNTEAFF
clone_size: -; d_call: -; j_call: TRBJ1-1; v_call: TRBV7-3; cdr3_nt: TGTGCCAGCAGCCCGGCGGCGTGGGCTGAAGCTTTCTTT; cdr3_aa: CASSPAAWAEAFF
clone_size: -; d_call: -; j_call: TRBJ1-1; v_call: TRBV27; cdr3_nt: TGTGCCAGCAGTTTAAGTCCCGCCCGGACTGAAGCTTTCTTT; cdr3_aa: CASSLSPARTEAFF
clone_size: once; d_call: TRBD1; j_call: TRBJ1-1; v_call: TRBV5-1; cdr3_nt: TGCGCCAGCAGCGGAGGACAGGGATGGAACACTGAAGCTTTCTTT; cdr3_aa: CASSGGQGWNTEAFF
clone_size: -; d_call: -; j_call: TRBJ2-5; v_call: TRBV6-6; cdr3_nt: TGTGCCAGCAGCCGGACAGAACAAGAGACCCAGTACTTC; cdr3_aa: CASSRTEQETQYF
clone_size: -; d_call: -; j_call: TRBJ1-2; v_call: TRBV6-5; cdr3_nt: TGTGCCAGCAGCCAACAGGGTTCATATGGCTACACCTTC; cdr3_aa: CASSQQGSYGYTF
clone_size: -; d_call: -; j_call: TRBJ1-5; v_call: TRBV19; cdr3_nt: TGTGCCAGTAGTCCCACAGGTCATAGCAATCAGCCCCAGCATTTT; cdr3_aa: CASSPTGHSNQPQHF
clone_size: -; d_call: TRBD1; j_call: TRBJ2-7; v_call: TRBV9; cdr3_nt: TGTGCCAGCAGCTATCAGGGGGTGGGCGACGAGCAGTACTTC; cdr3_aa: CASSYQGVGDEQYF
clone_size: -; d_call: -; j_call: TRBJ1-2; v_call: TRBV27; cdr3_nt: TGTGCCAGCTTCTTGGGGAGGAGAAACCGGACGAAAGACTACACCTTC; cdr3_aa: CASFLGRRNRTKDYTF
clone_size: -; d_call: TRBD1; j_call: TRBJ1-1; v_call: TRBV5-6; cdr3_nt: TGTGCCAGCAGCCCGGAGACAGGGGTGAACACTGAAGCTTTCTTT; cdr3_aa: CASSPETGVNTEAFF
clone_size: -; d_call: -; j_call: TRBJ2-7; v_call: TRBV11-2; cdr3_nt: TGTGCCAGCAGCTCCCTGCAGGGCCACCCCTACGAGCAGTACTTC; cdr3_aa: CASSSLQGHPYEQYF
clone_size: -; d_call: -; j_call: TRBJ2-7; v_call: TRBV11-2; cdr3_nt: TGTGCCAGCAGCTTAAGTGTGGGAGTCTACGAGCAGTACTTC; cdr3_aa: CASSLSVGVYEQYF
clone_size: -; d_call: -; j_call: TRBJ1-1; v_call: TRBV19; cdr3_nt: TGTGCCAGTAGTTTGGGCAACCAAGCTTTCTTT; cdr3_aa: CASSLGNQAFF
clone_size: -; d_call: TRBD1; j_call: TRBJ1-4; v_call: TRBV29-1; cdr3_nt: TGCAGCGTTGAAGAGACAGGGGTTGAAAAACTGTTTTTT; cdr3_aa: CSVEETGVEKLFF
clone_size: -; d_call: -; j_call: TRBJ2-7; v_call: TRBV11-2; cdr3_nt: TGTGCCAGCAGCTTGAATCAGGGCTACGAGCAGTACTTC; cdr3_aa: CASSLNQGYEQYF
clone_size: -; d_call: TRBD1; j_call: TRBJ2-7; v_call: TRBV7-9; cdr3_nt: TGTGCCAGCAGCGGGGACAGGGGCGAGCAGTACTTC; cdr3_aa: CASSGDRGEQYF
clone_size: -; d_call: -; j_call: TRBJ2-3; v_call: TRBV15; cdr3_nt: TGTGCCACCAGCAGAGATCGGGGGATCTCAGATACGCAGTATTTT; cdr3_aa: CATSRDRGISDTQYF
clone_size: -; d_call: TRBD2; j_call: TRBJ2-5; v_call: TRBV11-2; cdr3_nt: TGTGCCAGCAGCGAGCTTGCGGGAGACCAAGAGACCCAGTACTTC; cdr3_aa: CASSELAGDQETQYF
clone_size: -; d_call: -; j_call: TRBJ1-1; v_call: TRBV29-1; cdr3_nt: TGCAGCGTTGACACCACAGGGTCTACTGAAGCTTTCTTT; cdr3_aa: CSVDTTGSTEAFF
clone_size: -; d_call: -; j_call: TRBJ2-7; v_call: TRBV28; cdr3_nt: TGTGCCAGCAGTTCTCTAACAGGAATTTACGAGCAGTACTTC; cdr3_aa: CASSSLTGIYEQYF
clone_size: -; d_call: -; j_call: TRBJ1-5; v_call: TRBV5-6; cdr3_nt: TGTGCCAGCAGGGACGGACACCACCCCAATCAGCCCCAGCATTTT; cdr3_aa: CASRDGHHPNQPQHF
clone_size: -; d_call: -; j_call: TRBJ2-7; v_call: TRBV10-3; cdr3_nt: TGTGCCATCAGTGAGTCGAGTCTTGGGCGAAACGCCTACGAGCAGTACTTC; cdr3_aa: CAISESSLGRNAYEQYF
clone_size: once; d_call: -; j_call: TRBJ2-7; v_call: TRBV21-1; cdr3_nt: TGTGCCAGCAGCAATTCTCGGTGGGGGGTCTTCTACGAGCAGTACTTC; cdr3_aa: CASSNSRWGVFYEQYF
clone_size: few; d_call: -; j_call: TRBJ1-1; v_call: TRBV4-2; cdr3_nt: TGTGCCAGCAGCCAACCGGGGGGGACTGAAGCTTTCTTT; cdr3_aa: CASSQPGGTEAFF
clone_size: -; d_call: -; j_call: TRBJ2-7; v_call: TRBV28; cdr3_nt: TGTGCCAGCAGTTCCAAGTGGCGCAGGTCCGTAGAGCAGTACTTC; cdr3_aa: CASSSKWRRSVEQYF
clone_size: -; d_call: -; j_call: TRBJ2-1; v_call: TRBV5-1; cdr3_nt: TGCGCCAGCAGCTTACCTCTACAGAGCTCCTACAATGAGCAGTTCTTC; cdr3_aa: CASSLPLQSSYNEQFF
clone_size: -; d_call: -; j_call: TRBJ2-2; v_call: TRBV5-1; cdr3_nt: TGCGCCAGCACCCCCCTGGGGGCAGGGAACACCGGGGAGCTGTTTTTT; cdr3_aa: CASTPLGAGNTGELFF
clone_size: -; d_call: -; j_call: TRBJ2-1; v_call: TRBV11-2; cdr3_nt: TGTGCCAGCAGGAGGGGGGGGAGCTCCTACAATGAGCAGTTCTTC; cdr3_aa: CASRRGGSSYNEQFF
clone_size: once; d_call: TRBD1; j_call: TRBJ2-5; v_call: TRBV14; cdr3_nt: TGTGCCAGCAGCCCTCAACCCTTCGACAGGGGGCAGCGAGAGACCCAGTACTTC; cdr3_aa: CASSPQPFDRGQRETQYF
clone_size: -; d_call: -; j_call: TRBJ2-1; v_call: TRBV28; cdr3_nt: TGTGCCAGCAGTTTATTCCGTAGAAATGAGCAGTTCTTC; cdr3_aa: CASSLFRRNEQFF